These 23 T cell receptor beta chains came from one sample sequenced in a study of blood T cell repertoires in COVID-19 (TCRdb year 2020). Library preparation employed the immunoSEQ multiplex PCR assay. Drawn from immuneACCESS, this table holds only the in-frame rearrangements with V and J called that TCRdb kept. Clones are partly lost; checked studies trace under half to an unresolved V gene and leave the rest unexplained. The sample table records fewer than 250,000 clones; almost 85% of these occur just once. The biggest ten clones account for 5.1% of the sample. Sequencing was carried out using peripheral blood. The receptors come from a woman in her seventies with active or convalescent COVID-19.

This clone is a singleton in its sample. The CDR3 nucleotides are TGCGCCAGCAGCCAACCAGGACAGCCCCCGATCTATGGCTACACCTTC. The encoded protein is CASSQPGQPPIYGYTF. The gene calls are TRBV4-1 and TRBJ1-2, with D possibly TRBD1 on 6 matching bases. This CDR3 is 16 amino acids long. CDR1 and CDR2 (germline): MGHRA, YSYEKL. V lost 2 bases to trimming and J lost 4 bases, with 17 bases between them.

V usage is TRBV27 and J usage is TRBJ1-6; TRBD1 aligns across 9 bases. J lost 7 bases, V lost 4 bases, and 5 bases had no gene match. Germline V gene lookup returns CDR1 MNHEY and CDR2 SMNVEV (reference sequence). The CDR3 runs to 15 residues. CDR3 coding DNA: TGTGCCAGCAGTTGGACAGGGGTTTTGAATTCACCCCTCCACTTT. Translation gives CASSWTGVLNSPLHF.

The V and J genes are TRBV19 and TRBJ2-7, with D perhaps TRBD1 (6 bases). V lost 4 bases to trimming and J lost 3 bases, with 10 bases between them. CDR1 LNHDA and CDR2 SQIVND come from the germline V gene (reference sequence). CDR3 length: 13 residues. The CDR3 coding sequence is TGTGCCAGTAGTAAAGGACAGAGCTACGAGCAGTACTTC. Amino acids: CASSKGQSYEQYF.

V is TRBV28 and J is TRBJ2-2, with D possibly matching TRBD1 (6 bases). Germline V gives CDR1 MDHEN, CDR2 SYDVKM. V gave up 8 bases and J gave up 7 bases, with 11 bases separating them. The CDR3 is 12 residues long. CDR3 nucleotide sequence: TGTGCCAGCTCCAAGGGGGTCGGGGAGCTGTTTTTT. Protein sequence: CASSKGVGELFF.

The chain employs TRBV6-6 and TRBJ2-5; 7 bases align to TRBD2. Trimming took 2 bases from V and 3 from J; bases not matched to a gene: 3. The CDR3 extends over 14 amino acids. The germline CDR1 and CDR2 sequences are MNHNY and SVGAGI (reference sequence). This chain's CDR3 is CASSYGGGKETQYF. The DNA of the CDR3 is TGTGCCAGCAGTTACGGGGGAGGGAAAGAGACCCAGTACTTC.

The chain carries TRBV5-1 and TRBJ1-3; 7 bases map to TRBD1. In germline, CDR1 is SGHRS, CDR2 YFSETQ. The J segment lost 1 base and the V segment lost 5 bases, leaving 6 bases of the junction unmatched. The CDR3 consists of 15 residues. This chain's CDR3 is CASSSSGGSGNTIYF. CDR3 DNA sequence: TGCGCCAGCAGTTCTTCAGGGGGTTCTGGAAACACCATATATTTT.

The chain has TRBV5-1 and TRBJ2-7; 11 bases agree with TRBD1. Trimming at V came to 4 bases and at J to 2 bases, leaving 8 bases not matched to a gene. CDR1 SGHRS and CDR2 YFSETQ come from the germline V gene. CDR3 size: 16 residues. CDR3 DNA: TGCGCCAGCAGCGCCTATTGGACAGGGGGCACCTACGAGCAGTACTTC. Translation: CASSAYWTGGTYEQYF.

The rearrangement joins TRBV6-6 to TRBJ1-5; TRBD1 agrees at 10 bases. With V trimmed by 5 bases and J by 3 bases, 4 bases remained unmatched. Germline V gene sequence: CDR1 MNHNY, CDR2 SVGAGI (reference sequence). The CDR3 is made up of 15 amino acids. CDR3 in amino acids: CASSPGTGVNQPQHF. CDR3 in DNA: TGTGCCAGCAGTCCTGGGACAGGGGTCAATCAGCCCCAGCATTTT.

V and J are TRBV9 and TRBJ2-5; 11 nucleotides line up with TRBD2. The CDR3 consists of 17 residues. The trim removed 4 bases at V and 2 bases at J, leaving 10 bases unmatched. Germline assignment: CDR1 SGDLS and CDR2 YYNGEE. CDR3 amino acids: CASSTRWGTSGQETQYF. CDR3 nucleotide sequence: TGTGCCAGCAGCACCCGGTGGGGGACTAGCGGTCAAGAGACCCAGTACTTC.

The CDR3 nucleotides are TGTGCCAGCAGCTTAGATGGGGCAGGGGACGAGCAGTACTTC. It specifies CASSLDGAGDEQYF. The J gene is TRBJ2-7, the V gene TRBV7-9, with a tentative D call TRBD1 (6 bases). The V end lost 1 base, the J end lost 5 bases, and 12 bases lay between the germline ends. CDR3 length: 14 amino acids. The V gene's germline CDR1 is SEHNR and CDR2 FQNEAQ (reference sequence).

The table lists this clone with a few counts. The chain links TRBV4-1 to TRBJ2-5, with 7 bases that match TRBD2. The CDR3 spans 14 residues. CDR1 and CDR2 from the germline V gene are MGHRA and YSYEKL. The J segment lost 2 bases and the V segment lost 2 bases, leaving 2 bases of the junction unmatched. The CDR3 DNA reads as TGCGCCAGCAGCCAATCGGGACTACAAGAGACCCAGTACTTC. It translates to CASSQSGLQETQYF.

The chain combines TRBV3-1 (or the pseudogene TRBV3-2) with TRBJ2-1; 14 bases match TRBD2. The germline V gene has CDR1 LGHDT and CDR2 YNNKEL (reference sequence). This CDR3 spans 16 amino acids. The V segment lost 5 bases and the J segment 9 bases; nucleotides outside the gene matches: 9. The CDR3 reads CASSSRLAGGPGEQFF. In nucleotides, the CDR3 is TGTGCCAGCAGCTCCCGACTAGCGGGAGGGCCCGGTGAGCAGTTCTTC.

This clone came up a few times. The J gene is TRBJ1-2, the V gene TRBV5-6; D unclear. Per the germline V gene, CDR1 is SGHDT and CDR2 is YYEEEE. V was trimmed by 0 bases and J by 3 bases, leaving 9 bases between them. This CDR3 is built from 14 residues. CDR3 sequence reads: CASSLVSSDYGYTF. The CDR3, as DNA: TGTGCCAGCAGCTTGGTATCTAGTGACTATGGCTACACCTTC.

This clone is a singleton in its sample. The CDR3 region has the DNA TGTGCCAGCAGCCCTTCGGGGACAGGGATCGCCGGGGAGCTGTTTTTT. Residues: CASSPSGTGIAGELFF. The chain recombines TRBV3-1 (or the pseudogene TRBV3-2) with TRBJ2-2; 9 positions match TRBD1. The CDR3 length is 16 residues. The germline V gene encodes CDR1 LGHDT and CDR2 YNNKEL (reference sequence). The V gene end was trimmed by 4 bases and the J gene end by 6 bases; junction bases not matched to a gene: 9.

The chain is built from TRBV19 and TRBJ2-5; unclear D gene. V was pared by 4 bases and J by 1 base, with 7 bases between. CDR1 is LNHDA and CDR2 is SQIVND in the germline V gene (reference sequence). CDR3 size: 13 residues. The CDR3 here is CASSTQIQETQYF. In nucleotides, the CDR3 is TGTGCCAGTAGTACCCAGATCCAAGAGACCCAGTACTTC.

This chain uses TRBV3-1 (or the pseudogene TRBV3-2) with TRBJ2-5; the match to TRBD2 covers 7 bases. The germline V gene has CDR1 LGHDT and CDR2 YNNKEL (reference sequence). V shed 1 base, J shed 7 bases, and the junction held 9 bases outside the gene matches. The CDR3 has 15 residues. CDR3 amino acids: CASSQVEGGSGTQYF. The DNA for the CDR3 is TGTGCCAGCAGCCAAGTGGAGGGCGGGAGTGGGACCCAGTACTTC.

This sequence joins TRBV9 and TRBJ1-2, with unresolved D. The ends were cut back, 7 bases at V and 4 bases at J, with 17 bases in the middle. CDR3 length equals 14 residues. CDR1 and CDR2 from the germline V gene are SGDLS and YYNGEE. This CDR3 is CASGDVGGIYGYTF. The DNA of the CDR3 is TGTGCCAGCGGTGATGTGGGAGGGATCTATGGCTACACCTTC.

This clone counts as medium-sized. The V call is TRBV4-1, the J call TRBJ2-5, with D perhaps matching TRBD2 (6 bases). Germline V gene lookup returns CDR1 MGHRA and CDR2 YSYEKL. The CDR3 runs 15 residues. Deletions cut 4 bases from V and 5 bases from J, with 17 bases between. CDR3 loop: CASSPLEEGQETQYF. The CDR3 DNA sequence: TGCGCCAGCAGCCCCCTGGAGGAGGGCCAGGAGACCCAGTACTTC.

V is TRBV5-1 and J is TRBJ2-1; 10 bases are shared with TRBD1. The V gene end was trimmed by 3 bases and the J gene end by 6 bases; junction bases not matched to a gene: 12. Germline V gene lookup returns CDR1 SGHRS and CDR2 YFSETQ. This CDR3 is built from 17 residues. The CDR3 sequence is CASSYRPGTGEGNEQFF. In DNA, the CDR3 is TGCGCCAGCAGCTACCGCCCCGGGACAGGGGAGGGCAATGAGCAGTTCTTC. Drawing the rest from reference TRBV5-1 and TRBJ2-1, the complete variable domain is KAGVTQTPRYLIKTRGQQVTLSCSPISGHRSVSWYQQTPGQGLQFLFEYFSETQRNKGNFPGRFSGRQFSNSRSEMNVSTLELGDSALYLCASSYRPGTGEGNEQFFGPGTRLTVL.

The chain combines TRBV15 with TRBJ2-1, with 14 bases matching TRBD2. This CDR3 spans 16 amino acids. From germline, CDR1 is LNHNV and CDR2 YYDKDF (reference sequence). V gave up 4 bases and J gave up 12 bases; unmatched junction bases: 11. The CDR3 sequence: CATSTAGTSGSLAQFF. Here the CDR3 DNA reads TGTGCCACCAGCACCGCAGGGACTAGCGGGAGTTTGGCGCAGTTCTTC.

The genes are TRBV25-1 and TRBJ1-2; TRBD1 agrees at 9 bases. The CDR3 runs 16 residues. The trim removed 2 bases at V and 0 bases at J, leaving 4 bases unmatched. Germline V lookup: CDR1 MGHDK, CDR2 SYGVNS. The CDR3 is CASSEKTGGANYGYTF. The CDR3, as DNA: TGTGCCAGCAGTGAAAAGACAGGGGGTGCTAACTATGGCTACACCTTC.

The rearrangement uses TRBV18 and TRBJ2-5, with 7 bases matching TRBD1. The CDR3 runs to 16 residues. J was trimmed by 4 bases and V by 2 bases; bases with no gene match: 10. Per the germline V gene, CDR1 is KGHSH and CDR2 is LQKENI. The CDR3 is CASSPKLQGLGETQYF. CDR3 coding DNA: TGTGCCAGCTCACCAAAACTACAGGGGCTGGGAGAGACCCAGTACTTC.

This CDR3 reads CASSVDGARGIEQYF. The CDR3 DNA is TGTGCCAGCAGCGTAGATGGAGCCAGGGGGATCGAGCAGTACTTC. The chain uses TRBV9 and TRBJ2-7, with 7 bases matching TRBD1. Germline V gives CDR1 SGDLS, CDR2 YYNGEE. J gave up 6 bases and V 0 bases, and 9 bases lay outside the gene matches. The CDR3 covers 15 residues.